A single sample gave rise to the 16 T cell receptor beta chains below, sequenced in a study of regulatory T cells in long-lasting Graves disease. The sample's time point: persistent/refractory GD, antithyroid drugs over 5 years with positive TRAb. PBMC RNA served as the TCR library source. With iRepertoire HTBI primers and Arm-PCR of CDR3 regions, TCR beta libraries were built. TCRdb reanalysed the multiplex PCR reads using MiXCR and keeps one entry per CDR3 protein. Among roughly 430,000 distinct CDR3 sequences, 21% were seen once, and the ten largest hold roughly an eighth. Sample: peripheral blood mononuclear cells (PBMCs), taken when the disease was refractory, from a patient treated with antithyroid drugs. Receptors originate from a female donor with Graves disease.

This clonotype was seen at least ten times. The chain recombines TRBV28 with TRBJ2-7, with 13 bases fitting TRBD2. Losses at the gene ends were 4 bases for V and 6 bases for J; bases not matched to a gene: 6. CDR1 MDHEN and CDR2 SYDVKM come from the germline V gene. The CDR3 contains 15 residues. CDR3 coding DNA: TGTGCCAGCAGTTCAGGACTAGCGGGAGAAGGCGAGCAGTACTTC. This gives the protein CASSSGLAGEGEQYF.

V gene TRBV13 combines with J gene TRBJ2-5; the match to TRBD1 covers 10 bases. The J call may be incorrect, as the DNA end agrees better with TRBJ2-1. Germline V gene sequence: CDR1 PRHDT, CDR2 FYEKMQ (reference sequence). The CDR3 sequence is 16 residues long. For the CDR3, the DNA is TGTGCCAGCAGCTCGCGGGGGGACAGGGGTTCGGACGAGCAGTTCTTC. Protein sequence: CASSSRGDRGSDEQFF.

This clonotype was seen at least ten times. A read error is possible here, since a much larger clone lies one base away. The DNA for the CDR3 is TGTGCCAGCAGTTTAAAGGGAAACTATGGCTACACCTTC. Translating it yields CASSLKGNYGYTF. This chain joins TRBV12-3 or TRBV12-4 and TRBJ1-2, with unresolved D. V was cut by 2 bases and J by 2 bases, with 6 bases left in between. This CDR3 has 13 amino acids.

The genes are TRBV5-1 and TRBJ2-1; D is uncertain. Per the germline V gene, CDR1 is SGHRS and CDR2 is YFSETQ. The germline V and J ends were trimmed by 4 bases and 7 bases, with 15 bases remaining between them. The CDR3 length is 14 residues. CDR3 DNA sequence: TGCGCCAGCAGCCCCTATGCTACAGAAAATGAGCAGTTCTTC. This codes for CASSPYATENEQFF.

Turning to this clonotype: Its ends do not fully match the called genes, so a read error is possible. This chain links TRBV20-1 with TRBJ2-7; D not certain. The germline V gene has CDR1 DFQATT and CDR2 SNEGSKA (reference sequence). CDR3 size: 14 residues. Here the CDR3 DNA reads TGCGGTGCTAGAGTGTTGGAACGGTACTACGAGCAGTACTTC. Protein product: CGARVLERYYEQYF.

Many counts were recorded for this clonotype. The J gene is TRBJ2-5, the V gene TRBV20-1, with D maybe TRBD1 (5 bases). This CDR3 region has 14 residues. Deletions cut 3 bases from V and 2 bases from J, with 13 bases between. Germline CDR1 reads DFQATT; CDR2 reads SNEGSKA (reference sequence). CDR3 bases: TGCAGTGCTAGTGGCAGGGCGAGACAAGAGACCCAGTACTTC. It is translated as CSASGRARQETQYF.

This clonotype was recorded many times. This chain joins TRBV6-1 and TRBJ1-1; a weak D match, TRBD1 (5 bases). Trimming shortened V by 6 bases and J by 5 bases, and 16 bases separated the two germline ends. CDR1 MNHNS and CDR2 SASEGT come from the germline V gene. The CDR3 length is 14 residues. The CDR3 DNA reads as TGTGCCAGCAGGGCCGGGACGCTGGGGACTGAAGCTTTCTTT. Its translation is CASRAGTLGTEAFF.

Comments on this clonotype: This sequence may be a read error, since a much larger clone differs from it by one base. The conserved closing phenylalanine or tryptophan is absent in this CDR3, likely reflecting a read error. The J gene is TRBJ2-5, the V gene TRBV7-9, with 7 bases identical to TRBD1. This CDR3 is 15 amino acids long. Germline loops: CDR1 SEHNR, CDR2 FQNEAQ (reference sequence). The junction had 8 bases not matched to a gene; V was cut back by 5 bases and J by 2 bases. For the CDR3, the DNA is TGTGCCAGCAGCCTAAAGGGGGCCCTACAAGAGACCCAGTACCTC. As protein: CASSLKGALQETQYL.

There are many counts of this clonotype. V and J are TRBV7-8 and TRBJ1-1; D is undetermined. Trimming cost V 1 base and J 4 bases, with 22 bases left between them. This CDR3 has 18 amino acids. Germline CDR1 reads SGHVS; CDR2 reads FQNEAQ. The CDR3 DNA sequence: TGTGCCAGCAGCTTAGTTTCCGTCAGGTGGCGTCTGAGCACTGAAGCTTTCTTT. Its translation: CASSLVSVRWRLSTEAFF.

The chain joins TRBV29-1 to TRBJ2-1; 7 bases are shared with TRBD1. V dropped 4 bases and J dropped 1; count of bases not matched to a gene: 4. The CDR3 loop spans 14 amino acids. CDR1 and CDR2 (germline): SQVTM, ANQGSEA. CDR3 coding DNA: TGCAGCGTTGCGTCGGACAGGTCCTACAATGAGCAGTTCTTC. Translated: CSVASDRSYNEQFF.

This chain joins TRBV5-1 and TRBJ2-7; D remains unclear. This CDR3 has 15 amino acids. Germline loops: CDR1 SGHRS, CDR2 YFSETQ. V gave up 5 bases and J gave up 3 bases, with 18 bases separating them. CDR3 bases: TGCGCCAGCAGTCTTATGGCGGACGCCAACTACGAGCAGTACTTC. Translated: CASSLMADANYEQYF.

The table lists this clonotype with many counts. The chain is built from TRBV28 and TRBJ2-7; TRBD2 matches at 9 bases. J was trimmed by 0 bases and V by 2 bases; bases with no gene match: 8. The CDR3 has 17 amino acids. The germline V gene encodes CDR1 MDHEN and CDR2 SYDVKM. CDR3 in DNA: TGTGCCAGCAGTTTAGGTTTCGCGGGGGGGGTCTCCTACGAGCAGTACTTC. Residues: CASSLGFAGGVSYEQYF.

CDR3 protein: CASSQGMTGGASPNEKLFF. In nucleotides, the CDR3 is TGCGCCAGCAGCCAAGGGATGACAGGGGGCGCTTCCCCTAATGAAAAACTGTTTTTT. The V gene is TRBV4-1, the J gene TRBJ1-4, with TRBD1 matching 10 bases. The V gene's germline CDR1 is MGHRA and CDR2 YSYEKL. V dropped 1 base and J dropped 3; count of bases not matched to a gene: 11. The CDR3 covers 19 residues.

This clonotype has more than one count but fewer than ten. J is TRBJ2-4 and V is TRBV11-2; D gene unclear. Trimming took off 5 bases at V and 6 bases at J, with 14 bases between the two ends. This CDR3 contains 14 residues. Germline CDR1 reads SGHAT; CDR2 reads FQNNGV. The CDR3 spells CASSQRESRNIQYF. CDR3 in DNA: TGTGCCAGCAGCCAACGAGAGAGTCGAAACATTCAGTACTTC.

Note on this clonotype: At one boundary the junction diverges from the germline segment, which might be a read error. Here the CDR3 DNA reads TGCACCAGCAGCGTAGCGGTTGAGCAGTTCTTC. Its translation is CTSSVAVEQFF. The J gene is TRBJ2-1, the V gene TRBV5-1, with D perhaps matching TRBD2 (6 bases). The CDR3 is 11 residues long. CDR1 is SGHRS and CDR2 is YFSETQ in the germline V gene.

The genes are TRBV5-6 and TRBJ1-2, with D unresolved. This CDR3 has 17 residues. V lost 0 bases to trimming and J lost 4 bases, with 19 bases between them. From germline, CDR1 is SGHDT and CDR2 YYEEEE. CDR3: CASSLVGGVGASYGYTF. The CDR3 DNA reads TGTGCCAGCAGCTTGGTAGGTGGGGTTGGAGCCTCCTATGGCTACACCTTC.